This is a list of T cell receptor beta chains from one sample in a study of beta chain features in type 1 diabetes. This table comes from immunoSEQ multiplex PCR, and its TCRdb copy is limited to in-frame clones, with some not included. The table lists some 700,000 clones, around an eighth of them singletons. Sample: naive CD4+ T cells from blood. The receptors here all came from a man aged 18 to 35 with type 1 diabetes. CDR3s include the opening cysteine and the closing phenylalanine or tryptophan. A D gene is named only where the DNA matches it firmly. Clone size is not always given. Where it is, it says once, few, many or a class for expanded clones.

d_call j_call clone_size v_call cdr3_length cdr3_nt cdr3_aa
- TRBJ1-5 few TRBV6-6 14 TGTGCCAGCAGTACGGGACTGAGGCAACAGCCCCAGCATTTT CASSTGLRQQPQHF
- TRBJ1-5 few TRBV5-1 16 TGCGCCAGCAGCTTGGACCCCCCGGAGGGCAATCAGCCCCAGCATTTT CASSLDPPEGNQPQHF
TRBD2 TRBJ2-7 few TRBV4-1 16 TGCGCCAGCAGCCAAGAAAAGCGGGGGGGCTTCTACGAGCAGTACTTC CASSQEKRGGFYEQYF
- TRBJ2-5 - TRBV27 14 TGTGCCAGCAGTCCCGGGACGGTAAAAGAGACCCAGTACTTC CASSPGTVKETQYF
- TRBJ1-1 few TRBV6-6 12 TGTGCCAGCAGTTACTCGGACACTGAAGCTTTCTTT CASSYSDTEAFF
- TRBJ1-5 - TRBV5-6 16 TGTGCCAGCAGCTTCCCCAGAAGTCATAGCAATCAGCCCCAGCATTTT CASSFPRSHSNQPQHF
- TRBJ1-1 few TRBV18 13 TGTGCCAGCTCACCAGGGGTAGGCACTGAAGCTTTCTTT CASSPGVGTEAFF
TRBD1 TRBJ1-1 few TRBV7-9 14 TGTGCCAGCAGCCCTCAGGGGGCACGGACTGAAGCTTTCTTT CASSPQGARTEAFF
- TRBJ1-2 - TRBV2 11 TGTGCCAGCAGTAGGGGAGATGGCTACACCTTC CASSRGDGYTF
- TRBJ1-2 - TRBV25-1 12 TGTGCCAGCAGTGAAAGAATTTACGGCTACACCTTC CASSERIYGYTF
- TRBJ2-3 - TRBV7-9 15 TGTGCCAGCAGCTTAGCGATGCAGGCCTCGGATACGCAGTATTTT CASSLAMQASDTQYF
- TRBJ1-2 - TRBV11-2 12 TGTGCCAGCAGCTCTTCTAACTATGGCTACACCTTC CASSSSNYGYTF
- TRBJ2-2 few TRBV30 16 TGTGCCTGGAGTGTCAAGGGGTTGGCGAACACCGGGGAGCTGTTTTTT CAWSVKGLANTGELFF
- TRBJ2-5 few TRBV15 13 TGTGCCACCAGCAGATACAGTGAAGAGACCCAGTACTTC CATSRYSEETQYF
TRBD1 TRBJ2-1 - TRBV18 16 TGTGCCAGCTCACCATACCGGGACAGGGTCAACAATGAGCAGTTCTTC CASSPYRDRVNNEQFF
- TRBJ1-1 few TRBV6-5 15 TGTGCCAGCAGTTACTGGGCAACAGGGAACACTGAAGCTTTCTTT CASSYWATGNTEAFF
- TRBJ2-7 few TRBV19 14 TGTGCCAGTAGTATAGAACAGGGTGGCTACGAGCAGTACTTC CASSIEQGGYEQYF
TRBD1 TRBJ2-7 - TRBV28 15 TGTGCCAGCAGTCCACCGGGACAGGGCGGCTACGAGCAGTACTTC CASSPPGQGGYEQYF
- TRBJ2-1 few TRBV30 16 TGTGCCTGGAGTGGCCACATGGGGAGCTCCTACAATGAGCAGTTCTTC CAWSGHMGSSYNEQFF
- TRBJ1-5 - TRBV30 16 TGTGCCTGGAGTGTAAGGGGGGGACCTAGCAATCAGCCCCAGCATTTT CAWSVRGGPSNQPQHF
TRBD2 TRBJ2-5 - TRBV7-9 14 TGTGCCAGCAGCAGCGGGGGGGCGACGGAGACCCAGTACTTC CASSSGGATETQYF
- TRBJ2-3 - TRBV19 14 TGTGCCAGTAGTATCCTCCAGCACCCAGATACGCAGTATTTT CASSILQHPDTQYF
- TRBJ1-5 few TRBV4-2 15 TGTGCCAGCAGCCAAGACCGGGACAGCAATCAGCCCCAGCATTTT CASSQDRDSNQPQHF
- TRBJ2-7 - TRBV18 13 TGTGCCAGCTCACCACGTGGGGAGGCCGAGCAGTACTTC CASSPRGEAEQYF
- TRBJ2-3 - TRBV7-8 14 TGTGCCAGCGGAAGGGTATCAGGTCCAGATACGCAGTATTTT CASGRVSGPDTQYF
- TRBJ1-2 - TRBV7-9 17 TGTGCCAGCAGCTTAGTTTGGTCAGACTCCCCTAACTATGGCTACACCTTC CASSLVWSDSPNYGYTF
- TRBJ1-5 few TRBV29-1 12 TGCAGCGTTGAAACAGACAATCAGCCCCAGCATTTT CSVETDNQPQHF
TRBD2 TRBJ2-3 - TRBV25-1 15 TGTGCCAGCAGTGAACTAGCGGGGTGGGGAGATACGCAGTATTTT CASSELAGWGDTQYF
TRBD2 TRBJ2-1 few TRBV6-5 15 TGTGCCAGCAGAGGGGGACTAGCGCTCTACAATGAGCAGTTCTTC CASRGGLALYNEQFF
- TRBJ1-1 - TRBV5-4 15 TGTGCCAGCAGCAAAGTACAGGGAGGGAACACTGAAGCTTTCTTT CASSKVQGGNTEAFF
- TRBJ1-6 few TRBV6-5 14 TGTGCCACCGCCATGGGCGTCCATAATTCACCCCTCCACTTT CATAMGVHNSPLHF
- TRBJ1-6 few TRBV7-9 14 TGTGCCAGCAGCTCTAAGACGGGAAATTCACCCCTCCACTTT CASSSKTGNSPLHF